The 8 T cell receptor beta chains presented below share a single source sample, sequenced in a study of CD8+CD57+ T cells in acquired aplastic anemia. Profiles of TCR beta VDJ and CDR3 were generated from a genomic DNA template. TCRdb re-analysed the reads in MiXCR, keeping a single row per CDR3 protein. Among nearly 60,000 distinct CDR3 sequences listed, approximately 50% were seen once. All sequencing subjects had displayed CD8+CD57+ cell expansion on flow cytometry. Material for sequencing was sorted CD4+, CD8+, or CD8+CD57+ T cells (not recorded which) from PBMCs. The receptors derive from a human donor with aplastic anemia.

The chain links TRBV20-1 to TRBJ2-1; TRBD2 agrees at 10 bases. V shed 5 bases, J shed 0 bases, and the junction held 4 bases outside the gene matches. Per the germline V gene, CDR1 is DFQATT and CDR2 is SNEGSKA (reference sequence). The CDR3 has 15 amino acids. In nucleotides, the CDR3 is TGCAGTGCTCCCCTAGCGGGGGTCTCCTACAATGAGCAGTTCTTC. Translation gives CSAPLAGVSYNEQFF.

The sample holds a few counts of this clonotype. The chain recombines TRBV24-1 with TRBJ1-5; maybe TRBD1 (6 bases). V was pared by 9 bases and J by 0 bases, with 20 bases between. The germline CDR1 and CDR2 sequences are KGHDR and SFDVKD. CDR3 length: 17 amino acids. The CDR3 DNA reads TGTGCCACCCCTCGGCCAGGGGCATACGATAGCAATCAGCCCCAGCATTTT. Its protein is CATPRPGAYDSNQPQHF.

This rearrangement joins TRBV7-9 to TRBJ1-4; D ambiguous. The CDR3 is 13 residues long. Trimming cost V 1 base and J 7 bases, with 7 bases left between them. CDR1 is SEHNR, CDR2 FQNEAQ, per germline (reference sequence). Here the CDR3 DNA reads TGTGCCAGCAGCTTAGGGGTGGTTGAAAAACTGTTTTTT. Its translation is CASSLGVVEKLFF.

The rearrangement links TRBV7-3 to TRBJ2-1; 10 nucleotides agree with TRBD2. Germline lookup yields CDR1 SGHTA and CDR2 FQGTGA. The CDR3 has 17 amino acids. V lost 1 base to trimming and J lost 2 bases; unmatched junction nucleotides: 5. CDR3 amino acids: CASSLMQRGGTYNEQFF. Written as DNA, the CDR3 is TGTGCCAGCAGCTTAATGCAGCGGGGGGGGACCTACAATGAGCAGTTCTTC.

The V call is TRBV9, the J call TRBJ1-4; D unresolved. The germline V and J ends were trimmed by 0 bases and 8 bases, with 5 bases remaining between them. The CDR3 extends over 12 amino acids. Germline V gene data show CDR1 as SGDLS and CDR2 as YYNGEE. The CDR3 DNA follows: TGTGCCAGCAGCGTAGAAGGCGAAAAACTGTTTTTT. Protein product: CASSVEGEKLFF.

The gene calls are TRBV11-2 and TRBJ2-3; maybe TRBD2 (6 bases). Germline V lookup: CDR1 SGHAT, CDR2 FQNNGV. The CDR3 consists of 18 residues. With 2 bases removed from V and 6 bases from J, the gap between germline ends came to 24 bases. CDR3: CASSLRILGETRKDTQYF. The CDR3, as DNA: TGTGCCAGCAGCTTACGGATTTTAGGGGAGACTAGGAAGGATACGCAGTATTTT.

This clonotype was seen repeatedly, ten times or more. This chain joins TRBV15 and TRBJ1-1; D is possibly TRBD1 (6 bases). The germline CDR1 and CDR2 sequences are LNHNV and YYDKDF (reference sequence). Trimming removed 0 bases from V and 7 bases from J, with 21 bases in between. The CDR3 length is 17 residues. The CDR3 DNA follows: TGTGCCACCAGCAGAGATCTAGGGGGAGTCCAGGCGAGTGAAGCTTTCTTT. Its translation: CATSRDLGGVQASEAFF.

V is TRBV29-1 and J is TRBJ2-5; 11 nucleotides agree with TRBD1. The CDR3 spans 16 residues. With 3 bases clipped from V and 5 bases from J, the junction kept 11 bases outside the gene matches. Germline V gene lookup returns CDR1 SQVTM and CDR2 ANQGSEA. Here the CDR3 reads CSVDQDRGRRSETQYF. CDR3 sequence (DNA): TGCAGCGTTGATCAGGACAGGGGGCGTAGGTCGGAGACCCAGTACTTC.